The 27 T cell receptor beta chains reported below all come from one sample, sequenced in a study of response to subunit inactivated influenza vaccine. TCRdb passed the RT-PCR reads through MiXCR, listing each CDR3 protein once. Found here are hundreds of thousands of distinct CDR3 sequences, around 16% of them singletons; the top ten hold 11%. The sequencing here drew on PBMCs from blood, taken roughly 12 days after vaccination. These TCRs come from a man between 45 and 60 years old who received an inactivated influenza vaccine.

This chain uses TRBV24-1 with TRBJ2-3, with unresolved D. In germline, CDR1 is KGHDR, CDR2 SFDVKD. Trimming took 10 bases from V and 6 from J, leaving 16 bases between them. This CDR3 region has 13 residues. CDR3 protein: CATESAAYDTQYF. In nucleotides, the CDR3 is TGTGCCACGGAATCTGCTGCATACGATACGCAGTATTTT.

This clonotype was seen many times. This sequence joins TRBV7-6 and TRBJ2-2; 7 nucleotides agree with TRBD2. Germline V lookup: CDR1 SGHVS, CDR2 FNYEAQ. The CDR3 runs to 17 residues. Trimming removed 2 bases from V and 1 base from J; junction bases left unmatched: 7. As DNA, the CDR3 is TGTGCCAGCAGCTTACTGGGGACTAACGAGAACACCGGGGAGCTGTTTTTT. As protein: CASSLLGTNENTGELFF.

This clonotype was found a few times. The chain is built from TRBV11-2 and TRBJ1-2; 7 positions match TRBD1. After removal of 0 bases from V and 14 bases from J, the junction contained 9 bases not matched to a gene. The germline V gene has CDR1 SGHAT and CDR2 FQNNGV. This CDR3 has 13 residues. The DNA for the CDR3 is TGTGCCAGCAGCTTAGAACTGGGCGGGACAGTAACCTTC. Translated, it gives CASSLELGGTVTF. Full variable domain (remainder filled in from reference TRBV11-2 and TRBJ1-2): EAGVAQSPRYKIIEKRQSVAFWCNPISGHATLYWYQQILGQGPKLLIQFQNNGVVDDSQLPKDRFSAERLKGVDSTLKIQPAKLEDSAVYLCASSLELGGTVTFGSGTRLTVV.

This chain joins TRBV12-3 or TRBV12-4 and TRBJ2-6; D is uncertain. V lost 4 bases to trimming and J lost 2 bases, with 3 bases between them. The CDR3 is 13 residues long. The CDR3 nucleotides read TGTGCCAGCAGTTCCACTGGGGCCAACGTCCTGACTTTC. Its translation: CASSSTGANVLTF.

In this sample, this clonotype turned up a few times. CDR3 DNA sequence: TGTGCCATCAGTGAGTCTACTGACCGCCGGGAGCTGTTTTTT. Protein sequence: CAISESTDRRELFF. The gene calls are TRBV10-3 and TRBJ2-2; D gene ambiguous. This CDR3 has 14 residues. V was cut by 0 bases and J by 9 bases, with 11 bases left in between. CDR1 is ENHRY and CDR2 is SYGVKD in the germline V gene.

About this clonotype itself: A much larger clone is a single base away; this may be a read error. The chain joins TRBV5-1 to TRBJ2-7, with a weak D call TRBD2 (7 bases). The V end was cut by 2 bases, the J end by 4 bases, with 16 bases between. The CDR3 sequence is 15 residues long. Germline lookup yields CDR1 SGHRS and CDR2 YFSETQ. The CDR3 protein is CASSFTRGAVYEQYF. The CDR3 DNA reads TGCGCCAGCAGCTTCACACGGGGGGCAGTTTACGAGCAGTACTTC.

The rearrangement links TRBV11-1 to TRBJ2-3; tentatively, D is TRBD2 (6 bases). Deletions cut 3 bases from V and 2 bases from J, with 18 bases between. The CDR3 is 17 residues long. Germline-derived CDR1 and CDR2 are SGHAT and FQDESV (reference sequence). CDR3 amino acids: CASSFSWDSGTTDTQYF. CDR3 in DNA: TGTGCCAGCAGCTTTTCTTGGGATAGCGGTACCACAGATACGCAGTATTTT.

This clonotype was detected many times. V usage is TRBV29-1 and J usage is TRBJ2-5, with a tentative D call TRBD2 (6 bases). This CDR3 contains 13 residues. Germline assignment: CDR1 SQVTM and CDR2 ANQGSEA. The V end was cut by 4 bases, the J end by 4 bases, with 13 bases between. The CDR3 spells CSVAAVGGETQYF. The CDR3 DNA is TGCAGCGTTGCGGCAGTGGGGGGAGAGACCCAGTACTTC.

The chain combines TRBV7-9 with TRBJ1-2; tentatively, D is TRBD1 (5 bases). Germline CDR1 reads SEHNR; CDR2 reads FQNEAQ (reference sequence). This CDR3 has 16 amino acids. V was pared by 1 base and J by 2 bases, with 14 bases between. The CDR3 nucleotides read TGTGCCAGCAGCTTAGTTCTCCGGGGACTCAACTATGGCTACACCTTC. It encodes CASSLVLRGLNYGYTF.

V usage is TRBV30 and J usage is TRBJ2-1; no definite D call. In germline, CDR1 is GTSNPN, CDR2 SVGIG (reference sequence). The length of the CDR3 is 10 residues. The V end was cut by 7 bases, the J end by 7 bases, with 8 bases between. CDR3 nucleotide sequence: TGTGCCTCGGAATGGAATGAGCAGTTCTTC. It codes for CASEWNEQFF.

V and J are TRBV4-3 and TRBJ2-1; 13 bases are a match to TRBD2. The V segment lost 3 bases and the J segment 8 bases; nucleotides outside the gene matches: 7. The CDR3 runs to 16 residues. CDR1 is LGHNA, CDR2 YSLEER, per germline. For the CDR3, the DNA is TGCGCCAGCAGCCAGTCACTAGCGGGAGGGATGCATGAGCAGTTCTTC. Its protein product is CASSQSLAGGMHEQFF.

This clonotype has only a few counts. This rearrangement joins TRBV6-2 or TRBV6-3 to TRBJ2-7, with D possibly TRBD1 on 5 matching bases. Looked up from germline, CDR1 is MNHEY and CDR2 is SVGEGT. The CDR3 is made up of 16 amino acids. The V gene lost 4 bases and the J gene lost 3 bases, with 19 bases spanning the gap. The DNA for the CDR3 is TGTGCCAGCAGTTCCCCTGACAGCCGCAAATACTACGAGCAGTACTTC. This encodes CASSSPDSRKYYEQYF.

This clonotype has just a few counts. The J gene is TRBJ2-7, the V gene TRBV12-3 or TRBV12-4, with TRBD2 as a possible D gene (5 bases). With 5 bases removed from V and 3 bases from J, the gap between germline ends came to 17 bases. This CDR3 has 15 residues. Written as DNA, the CDR3 is TGTGCCAGCAGTCCATTGTCGGGGTCGAGCTACGAGCAGTACTTC. Its protein product is CASSPLSGSSYEQYF.

The chain is built from TRBV3-1 and TRBJ1-2; possible D gene TRBD1, 6 bases. V was pared by 1 base and J by 4 bases, with 13 bases between. The length of the CDR3 is 15 residues. Per the germline V gene, CDR1 is LGHDT and CDR2 is YNNKEL (reference sequence). CDR3 coding DNA: TGTGCCAGCAGCCAAGGAACAGGGCTGGGCTATGGCTACACCTTC. Translating it yields CASSQGTGLGYGYTF.

This clonotype was recorded many times. This chain joins TRBV7-9 and TRBJ2-1; D not resolved. Germline V CDR1 and CDR2: SEHNR, FQNEAQ (reference sequence). The CDR3 runs to 15 residues. V dropped 4 bases and J dropped 2 bases, with 12 bases sitting between them. The CDR3 sequence: CASSSFSRPYNEQFF. The CDR3 nucleotides read TGTGCCAGCAGCTCCTTTTCAAGGCCCTACAATGAGCAGTTCTTC. Filled out from reference TRBV7-9 and TRBJ2-1, the complete variable domain reads DTGVSQNPRHKITKRGQNVTFRCDPISEHNRLYWYRQTLGQGPEFLTYFQNEAQLEKSRLLSDRFSAERPKGSFSTLEIQRTEQGDSAMYLCASSSFSRPYNEQFFGPGTRLTVL.

This clonotype was detected a few times. The V and J genes are TRBV5-1 and TRBJ1-3, with unresolved D. CDR1 is SGHRS and CDR2 is YFSETQ in the germline V gene. CDR3 length: 14 amino acids. Trimming shortened V by 4 bases and J by 4 bases, and 12 bases separated the two germline ends. CDR3 region: CASSPQATGNTIYF. CDR3 nucleotides: TGCGCCAGCAGCCCGCAAGCGACCGGAAACACCATATATTTT.

CDR3 DNA: TGTGCCGCAGCACAGGGTTACAATGAGCAGTTCTTC. Translation gives CAAAQGYNEQFF. J is TRBJ2-1 and V is TRBV12-3 or TRBV12-4; TRBD1 is a possible D gene (6 bases). V gave up 11 bases and J gave up 4 bases, with 12 bases separating them. CDR3 length: 12 amino acids.

This clonotype was counted between two and nine times. J is TRBJ2-5 and V is TRBV7-9; TRBD2 agrees at 8 bases. Germline V gene lookup returns CDR1 SEHNR and CDR2 FQNEAQ (reference sequence). The CDR3 runs to 15 residues. The V segment lost 4 bases and the J segment 3 bases; nucleotides outside the gene matches: 7. The CDR3 reads CASSWIKLAEETQYF. The CDR3 DNA reads TGTGCCAGCAGCTGGATAAAACTAGCGGAAGAGACCCAGTACTTC.

This chain links TRBV3-1 with TRBJ2-7; maybe TRBD2 (6 bases). V gave up 1 base and J gave up 7 bases, with 11 bases separating them. The CDR3 totals 13 residues. CDR1 is LGHDT, CDR2 YNNKEL, per germline (reference sequence). The CDR3 nucleotides read TGTGCCAGCAGCCAAGTAACTGGGGGGGAGCAGTACTTC. Amino acid sequence: CASSQVTGGEQYF.

A few counts support this clonotype. V gene TRBV5-1 combines with J gene TRBJ1-1; D not resolved. Looked up from germline, CDR1 is SGHRS and CDR2 is YFSETQ. This CDR3 is 15 amino acids long. The V end lost 4 bases, the J end lost 1 base, and 14 bases lay between the germline ends. As DNA, the CDR3 is TGCGCCAGCAGCCTGTCAGGACCGAAGAACACTGAAGCTTTCTTT. Encoded protein: CASSLSGPKNTEAFF. The full variable domain, in which reference TRBV5-1 and TRBJ1-1 provide the parts outside the CDR3, is KAGVTQTPRYLIKTRGQQVTLSCSPISGHRSVSWYQQTPGQGLQFLFEYFSETQRNKGNFPGRFSGRQFSNSRSEMNVSTLELGDSALYLCASSLSGPKNTEAFFGQGTRLTVV.

This clonotype was detected ten times or more. The rearrangement joins TRBV5-1 to TRBJ2-1; 12 bases are a match to TRBD1. CDR3 length equals 15 residues. Per the germline V gene, CDR1 is SGHRS and CDR2 is YFSETQ. Unmatched junction bases numbered 11, after V lost 4 bases and J lost 12 bases. This chain's CDR3 is CASSLPGTGGFGQFF. The CDR3 DNA reads TGCGCCAGCAGCCTCCCAGGGACAGGGGGCTTTGGGCAGTTCTTC.

This clonotype was seen more than once but under ten times. The genes are TRBV15 and TRBJ2-5; D gene uncertain. CDR3 length: 12 amino acids. The V end lost 1 base, the J end lost 5 bases, and 5 bases lay between the germline ends. Germline loops: CDR1 LNHNV, CDR2 YYDKDF (reference sequence). This chain's CDR3 is CATSRGRETQYF. CDR3 bases: TGTGCCACCAGCAGAGGACGGGAGACCCAGTACTTC.

This clonotype has more than one count but fewer than ten. The rearrangement joins TRBV4-1 to TRBJ2-1; D may be TRBD2 (5 bases). Germline lookup yields CDR1 MGHRA and CDR2 YSYEKL. Trimming took 4 bases from V and 7 from J, leaving 23 bases between them. This CDR3 is built from 17 residues. The CDR3, as DNA: TGCGCCAGCAGCCTTCCAAGGAGGCCTACCGTCGTGAATGAGCAGTTCTTC. Translating it yields CASSLPRRPTVVNEQFF.

The chain combines TRBV7-9 with TRBJ1-6; the D gene is possibly TRBD1 (5 bases). Trimming cost V 5 bases and J 6 bases, with 14 bases left between them. The CDR3 contains 15 residues. Per germline, CDR1 SEHNR and CDR2 FQNEAQ (reference sequence). CDR3 DNA: TGTGCCAGCAGCCCTCGTACAGGTCCTAATTCACCCCTCCACTTT. Translation: CASSPRTGPNSPLHF.

V is TRBV6-5 and J is TRBJ2-7, with D hard to call. This CDR3 has 16 residues. The V end was cut by 0 bases, the J end by 0 bases, with 12 bases between. CDR1 is MNHEY and CDR2 is SVGAGI in the germline V gene. The CDR3 sequence is CASSYSLDTSSYEQYF. The CDR3, as DNA: TGTGCCAGCAGTTACTCGCTAGACACGAGCTCCTACGAGCAGTACTTC.

A few counts support this clonotype. This chain uses TRBV20-1 with TRBJ2-7, with D possibly being TRBD2 (5 bases). This CDR3 contains 14 residues. The V end was cut by 2 bases, the J end by 7 bases, with 18 bases between. CDR1 DFQATT and CDR2 SNEGSKA come from the germline V gene (reference sequence). This chain's CDR3 is CSARNSGAGPEQYF. The CDR3 bases are TGCAGTGCTAGAAACAGCGGCGCAGGCCCGGAGCAGTACTTC.

J is TRBJ2-1 and V is TRBV10-3; 9 positions match TRBD1. The germline V gene has CDR1 ENHRY and CDR2 SYGVKD. V lost 7 bases, J lost 0 bases, and 7 bases stayed unmatched. The CDR3 extends over 16 amino acids. The CDR3, as DNA: TGTGCCATCAAACCGACAGGGGGAAGCTCCTACAATGAGCAGTTCTTC. Protein: CAIKPTGGSSYNEQFF.